The clone carrying this T cell receptor (beta chain) was observed many times. Newly diagnosed patients aged 18 to 65 had hyperthyroidism of under 2 months' duration. Exclusions: uncontrolled infection, other autoimmune disease, pregnancy, lactation. Amplification of TCR beta CDR3 regions was performed using RNA transcripts as template. Primed by the HTBI set, a first-round RT-PCR was run on the TCR CDR3. From the multiplex PCR reads, TCRdb called clonotypes with MiXCR, one entry per CDR3 protein. This table has around 420,000 distinct CDR3 sequences, around 15% appearing once. This record belongs to a study of T cells in Graves' hyperthyroidism and ophthalmopathy. CDR1 is LGHNA, CDR2 YSLEER, per germline. The CDR3 has 15 residues. Trimming took 0 bases from V and 4 from J, leaving 13 bases between them.

The specimen sequenced was blood. The chain employs TRBV4-3 and TRBJ2-7; D perhaps matches TRBD1 (6 bases). The clonotype originates from a woman aged 18-29 years with Graves' hyperthyroidism. The CDR3 is CASSQEQTGLYEQYF. The DNA for the CDR3 is TGCGCCAGCAGCCAAGAACAGACAGGCCTGTACGAGCAGTACTTC.